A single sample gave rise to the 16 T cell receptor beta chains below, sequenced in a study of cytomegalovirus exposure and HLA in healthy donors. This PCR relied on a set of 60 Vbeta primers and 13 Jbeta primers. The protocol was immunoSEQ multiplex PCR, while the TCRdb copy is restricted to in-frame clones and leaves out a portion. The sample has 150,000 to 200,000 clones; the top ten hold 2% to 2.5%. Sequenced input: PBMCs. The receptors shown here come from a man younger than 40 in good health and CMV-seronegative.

The CDR3 region has the DNA TGTGCCAGTAGAGGACAGGGGCTCAATGGCTACACCTTC. Translation: CASRGQGLNGYTF. The V and J genes are TRBV19 and TRBJ1-2, with TRBD1 matching over 9 bases. The CDR3 length is 13 residues. The V and J ends lost 6 bases and 6 bases, in that order; junction bases with no gene match: 5. Germline V gene data show CDR1 as LNHDA and CDR2 as SQIVND (reference sequence).

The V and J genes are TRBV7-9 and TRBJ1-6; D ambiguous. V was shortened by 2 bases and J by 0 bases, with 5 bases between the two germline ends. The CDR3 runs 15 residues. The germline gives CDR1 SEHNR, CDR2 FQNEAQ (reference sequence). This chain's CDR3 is CASSLSISYNSPLHF. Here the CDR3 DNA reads TGTGCCAGCAGCTTAAGCATCTCCTATAATTCACCCCTCCACTTT.

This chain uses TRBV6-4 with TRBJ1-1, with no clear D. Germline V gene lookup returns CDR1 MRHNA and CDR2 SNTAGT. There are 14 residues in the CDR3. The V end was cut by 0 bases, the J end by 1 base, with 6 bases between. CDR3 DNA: TGTGCCAGCAGTGACTCAGGAGAGAACACTGAAGCTTTCTTT. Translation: CASSDSGENTEAFF.

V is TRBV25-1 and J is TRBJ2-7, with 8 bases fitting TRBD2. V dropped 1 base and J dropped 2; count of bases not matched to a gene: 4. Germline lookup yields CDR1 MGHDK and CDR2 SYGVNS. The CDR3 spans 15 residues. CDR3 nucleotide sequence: TGTGCCAGCAGTGAATTAACTAGCGGCCCCTACGAGCAGTACTTC. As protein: CASSELTSGPYEQYF.

The CDR3 reads CASSTRTGGDYGYTF. CDR3 in DNA: TGTGCCAGCAGCACCAGGACAGGGGGGGACTATGGCTACACCTTC. The chain couples TRBV5-4 to TRBJ1-2, with 10 bases that match TRBD1. The CDR3 runs to 15 residues. The germline CDR1 and CDR2 sequences are SGHNT and YYREEE (reference sequence). J was trimmed by 3 bases and V by 4 bases; bases with no gene match: 6.

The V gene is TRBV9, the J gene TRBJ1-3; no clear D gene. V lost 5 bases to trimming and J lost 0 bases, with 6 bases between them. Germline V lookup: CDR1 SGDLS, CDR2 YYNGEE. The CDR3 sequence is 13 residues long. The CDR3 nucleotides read TGTGCCAGCAGGCCCGGCTCTGGAAACACCATATATTTT. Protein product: CASRPGSGNTIYF.

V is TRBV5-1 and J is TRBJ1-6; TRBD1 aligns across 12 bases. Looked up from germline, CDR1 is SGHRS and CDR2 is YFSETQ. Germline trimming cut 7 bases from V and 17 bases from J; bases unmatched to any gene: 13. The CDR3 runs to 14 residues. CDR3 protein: CASGTGTGGAEVHF. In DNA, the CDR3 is TGCGCCAGCGGAACCGGGACAGGGGGCGCAGAGGTCCACTTT.

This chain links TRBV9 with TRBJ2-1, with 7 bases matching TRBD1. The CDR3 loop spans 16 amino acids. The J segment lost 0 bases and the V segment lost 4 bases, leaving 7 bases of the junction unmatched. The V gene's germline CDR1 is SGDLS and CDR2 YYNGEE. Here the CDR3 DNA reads TGTGCCAGCAGCAGACGGGACAGCCGCTCCTACAATGAGCAGTTCTTC. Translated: CASSRRDSRSYNEQFF.

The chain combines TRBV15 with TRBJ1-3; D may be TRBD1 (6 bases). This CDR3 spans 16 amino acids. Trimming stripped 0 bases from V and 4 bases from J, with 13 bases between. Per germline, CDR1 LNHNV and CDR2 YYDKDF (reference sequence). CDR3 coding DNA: TGTGCCACCAGCAGAGATCCTACAGGGTCAGGAAACACCATATATTTT. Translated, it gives CATSRDPTGSGNTIYF.

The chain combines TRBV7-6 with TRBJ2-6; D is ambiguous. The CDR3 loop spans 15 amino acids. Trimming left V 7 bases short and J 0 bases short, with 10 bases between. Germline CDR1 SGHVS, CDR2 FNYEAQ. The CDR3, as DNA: TGTGCCAGCAAACAGTTCAACTCTGGGGCCAACGTCCTGACTTTC. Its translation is CASKQFNSGANVLTF.

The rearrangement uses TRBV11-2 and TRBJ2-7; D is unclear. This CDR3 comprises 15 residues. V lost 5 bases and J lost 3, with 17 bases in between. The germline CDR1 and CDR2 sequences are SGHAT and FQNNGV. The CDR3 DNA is TGTGCCAGCAGCCCCATGTCCAATCGCGTCTACGAGCAGTACTTC. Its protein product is CASSPMSNRVYEQYF.

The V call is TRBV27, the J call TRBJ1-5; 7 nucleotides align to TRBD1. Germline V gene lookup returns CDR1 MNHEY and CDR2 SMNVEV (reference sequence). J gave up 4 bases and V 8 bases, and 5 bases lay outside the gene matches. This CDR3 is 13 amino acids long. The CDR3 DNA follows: TGTGCCAGCGCTCTACAGGGGAATCAGCCCCAGCATTTT. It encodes CASALQGNQPQHF.

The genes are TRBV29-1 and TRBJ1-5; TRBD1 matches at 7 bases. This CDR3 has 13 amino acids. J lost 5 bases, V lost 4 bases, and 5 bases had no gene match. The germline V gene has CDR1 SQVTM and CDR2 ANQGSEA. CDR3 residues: CSVVNRGDQPQHF. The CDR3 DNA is TGCAGCGTTGTGAACAGGGGAGATCAGCCCCAGCATTTT.

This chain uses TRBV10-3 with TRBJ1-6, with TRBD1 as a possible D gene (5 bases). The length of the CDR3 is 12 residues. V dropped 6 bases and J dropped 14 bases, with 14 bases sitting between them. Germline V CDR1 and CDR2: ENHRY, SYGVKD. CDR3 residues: CAIRTDGGTLHF. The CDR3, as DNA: TGTGCCATCAGGACCGACGGGGGGACCCTCCACTTT.

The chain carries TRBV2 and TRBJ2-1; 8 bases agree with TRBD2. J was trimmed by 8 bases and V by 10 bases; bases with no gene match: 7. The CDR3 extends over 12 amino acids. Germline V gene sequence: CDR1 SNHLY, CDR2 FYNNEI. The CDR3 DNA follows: TGTGCCACCCTGACTAGCGAGGATGAGCAGTTCTTC. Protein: CATLTSEDEQFF.

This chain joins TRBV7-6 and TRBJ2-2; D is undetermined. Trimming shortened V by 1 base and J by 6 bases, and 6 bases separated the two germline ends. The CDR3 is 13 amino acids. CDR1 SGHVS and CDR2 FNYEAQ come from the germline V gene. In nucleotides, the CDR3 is TGTGCCAGCAGCTTAGTGACTGCCGGGGAGCTGTTTTTT. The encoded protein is CASSLVTAGELFF.